This T cell receptor (beta chain) was obtained from a study of blood T cell repertoires in COVID-19 (dated by TCRdb to the early 2020s). Broadly, across the study: Samples from collaborators originated in the United States, Italy and Spain and spanned both the acute and convalescent phases of COVID-19. The samples were drawn from two sources: the first 160 participants of the ongoing ImmuneRACE study, and fewer than 1,500 subjects contributed by 6 global collaborators. Where available, HLA class I and class II types were obtained from metadata supplied by the sample provider rather than from assay-based typing. The dataset comprised deeply sampled blood TCRbeta repertoires from subjects exposed to, actively infected with, or recovered from COVID-19. The material from the prospective study consisted of cDNA or gDNA derived from T cells, B-cell-depleted T cells, or PBMCs. The repertoires were released in a freely available public database meant as a resource for research on the immune response to SARS-CoV-2. The sample metadata nearly always contained a de-identified subject ID, COVID-19 status, age in years and sex.

TCRbeta CDR3 regions were amplified from genomic DNA by means of the immunoSEQ Assay, a bias-controlled multiplex PCR. The published analysis was carried out like this. The number of nucleated cells in each sample was estimated by amplification of reference gene primers within the assay. To quantify the absolute abundance of each unique TCRbeta CDR3 rearrangement, sequence reads were collapsed and filtered. For each sample, productive Simpson clonality was calculated as the square root of Simpson's diversity index over productive rearrangements. What TCRdb holds here is the immuneACCESS table cut down to in-frame rearrangements. Part of the clones is not present; checked against another copy, under half of the missing clones reflect an unresolved V gene, and the others are unexplained. V and J calls and clone size are copied from that table; D and trimming were computed from the DNA. This sample gives fewer than 450,000 clones in total; roughly 90% of them show up just once. The ten largest clones represent 6% to 8% of the sample.

In Seattle, one collaborating source enrolled patients while the infection was active and tracked those patients longitudinally over the course of disease. Collaborating institutions collected whole blood in K2EDTA tubes following their own protocols. For TCRbeta analysis, collaborators shipped samples as frozen whole blood, isolated PBMCs, or DNA extracted from either of those sample types. V and J are trimmed by 0 bases and 5 bases, and the gene matches miss 4 bases of the junction. CDR1 and CDR2 are read off the germline V gene as SGDLS and YYNGEE. Including the terminal cysteine and phenylalanine, the CDR3 comprises 14 residues. Only the CDR3 DNA stays, 42 bases, in frame from base 1. The investigation overall reported the following: The amount of clinical and demographic metadata varied by source and participant and was provided uncurated.

About this clone itself: The antigen this receptor binds is unknown. Base-call qualities are not available, and no considerably larger clone is one nucleotide away.

This receptor chain uses TRBV9 and TRBJ1-1, and 7 junction bases match TRBD1. Sequencing input: peripheral blood. The receptor's source is a woman aged 65 to 85 with COVID-19, enrolled during active disease. DNA sequence: TGTGCCAGCAGCGTAGGGACAGGTAAAACTGAAGCTTTCTTT. This sequence encodes CASSVGTGKTEAFF.